Presented here are 20 T cell receptor beta chains from one specimen sequenced in a study of T cell responses to AZD1222 COVID-19 vaccine. Only in-frame clones appear in the TCRdb table, and some are missing; sequencing was by immunoSEQ multiplex PCR. The sample lists fewer than 120,000 clones; about 85% were seen once. The sample here was peripheral blood, taken on day 0 of AZD1222 vaccination. The receptors here all came from an adult in good health.

The J gene is TRBJ1-5, the V gene TRBV5-5; D unclear. V shed 2 bases and J shed 1 base, with 7 bases lying between them. The CDR3 covers 14 residues. The germline CDR1 and CDR2 sequences are SGHKS and YYEKEE (reference sequence). The CDR3 protein is CASSFVPSNQPQHF. DNA of the CDR3: TGTGCCAGCAGCTTTGTGCCAAGCAATCAGCCCCAGCATTTT.

The chain has TRBV3-1 (or the pseudogene TRBV3-2) and TRBJ2-1; D possibly uses TRBD1 or TRBD2 (5 bases each). V was pared by 4 bases and J by 13 bases, with 11 bases between. In germline, CDR1 is LGHDT, CDR2 YNNKEL (reference sequence). This CDR3 contains 11 residues. CDR3 amino acids: CASSRDWDQFF. Here the CDR3 DNA reads TGTGCCAGCAGCCGTGACTGGGACCAGTTCTTC.

This chain links TRBV20-1 with TRBJ2-1; TRBD2 matches at 8 bases. Trimming took 3 bases from V and 3 from J; bases not matched to a gene: 7. CDR1 is DFQATT, CDR2 SNEGSKA, per germline (reference sequence). The CDR3 is 15 residues long. The CDR3 loop is CSASPSSGGYNEQFF. CDR3 DNA: TGCAGTGCTAGTCCCTCAAGCGGGGGCTACAATGAGCAGTTCTTC.

This clone has only one observation. The rearrangement uses TRBV5-1 and TRBJ1-6; D unresolved. The V and J ends lost 0 bases and 3 bases respectively, with 10 bases between them. The CDR3 loop spans 16 amino acids. The V gene's germline CDR1 is SGHRS and CDR2 YFSETQ. CDR3 protein: CASSLDGNLYNSPLHF. CDR3 nucleotides: TGCGCCAGCAGCTTGGACGGGAACCTCTATAATTCACCCCTCCACTTT.

The sample holds one count of this clone. The chain combines TRBV4-2 with TRBJ2-2; 10 positions agree with TRBD2. Germline V gene data show CDR1 as LGHNA and CDR2 as YNFKEQ. The length of the CDR3 is 14 residues. The ends lost 4 bases at V and 5 bases at J; junction bases unmatched: 1. The DNA of the CDR3 is TGTGCCAGCAGCCGAGCGGGGGGGACCGGGGAGCTGTTTTTT. Translation: CASSRAGGTGELFF.

The chain links TRBV19 to TRBJ1-1, with D hard to call. Deletions cut 6 bases from V and 0 bases from J, with 8 bases between. CDR1 is LNHDA, CDR2 SQIVND, per germline (reference sequence). This CDR3 contains 13 residues. The CDR3 DNA reads as TGTGCCAGTAGGAACGATCTGAACACTGAAGCTTTCTTT. Residues: CASRNDLNTEAFF. The full variable domain, its missing parts supplied by reference TRBV19 and TRBJ1-1, is DGGITQSPKYLFRKEGQNVTLSCEQNLNHDAMYWYRQDPGQGLRLIYYSQIVNDFQKGDIAEGYSVSREKKESFPLTVTSAQKNPTAFYLCASRNDLNTEAFFGQGTRLTVV.

This clone was seen only once. The J gene is TRBJ1-2, the V gene TRBV5-1; TRBD1 is a possible D gene (6 bases). V lost 3 bases and J lost 7, with 16 bases in between. This CDR3 spans 14 amino acids. Germline CDR1 and CDR2: SGHRS and YFSETQ. The CDR3 is CASSSYDRSGGYTF. The CDR3 DNA sequence: TGCGCCAGCAGCTCCTACGACAGGAGCGGTGGCTACACCTTC.

This clone appeared a few times. The V call is TRBV5-1, the J call TRBJ2-3; 7 nucleotides match TRBD2. Germline CDR1 reads SGHRS; CDR2 reads YFSETQ. J was trimmed by 2 bases and V by 1 base; bases with no gene match: 16. There are 19 residues in the CDR3. The chain's CDR3 is CASSLNTPSGRGATDTQYF. CDR3 DNA: TGCGCCAGCAGCTTGAATACGCCTAGCGGAAGAGGGGCCACAGATACGCAGTATTTT.

V gene TRBV19 combines with J gene TRBJ1-5; TRBD1 might be the D (6 bases). Germline CDR1 reads LNHDA; CDR2 reads SQIVND (reference sequence). The CDR3 runs 14 residues. The V gene lost 4 bases and the J gene lost 2 bases, with 9 bases spanning the gap. CDR3 nucleotides: TGTGCCAGTAGTACAGGGGAACGCAATCAGCCCCAGCATTTT. This gives the protein CASSTGERNQPQHF.

This clone was observed a single time. This sequence joins TRBV2 and TRBJ1-2; 9 bases are a match to TRBD1. The germline gives CDR1 SNHLY, CDR2 FYNNEI. This CDR3 is built from 14 residues. With V trimmed by 6 bases and J by 5 bases, 7 bases remained unmatched. This chain's CDR3 is CASSRDRVLYGYTF. The CDR3 DNA is TGTGCCAGCAGCCGGGACAGGGTATTATATGGCTACACCTTC. Filled out from reference TRBV2 and TRBJ1-2, the complete variable domain reads EPEVTQTPSHQVTQMGQEVILRCVPISNHLYFYWYRQILGQKVEFLVSFYNNEISEKSEIFDDQFSVERPDGSNFTLKIRSTKLEDSAMYFCASSRDRVLYGYTFGSGTRLTVV.

This chain joins TRBV28 and TRBJ1-5; D gene uncertain. The CDR3 sequence is 12 residues long. The V gene's germline CDR1 is MDHEN and CDR2 SYDVKM. The germline V and J ends were trimmed by 10 bases and 3 bases, with 10 bases remaining between them. The CDR3 DNA reads TGTGCCACCCTAGACCCCAATCAGCCCCAGCATTTT. This codes for CATLDPNQPQHF.

The chain employs TRBV4-2 and TRBJ1-1; D not resolved. The V gene's germline CDR1 is LGHNA and CDR2 YNFKEQ. The V end lost 0 bases, the J end lost 7 bases, and 12 bases lay between the germline ends. The CDR3 sequence is 14 residues long. CDR3 DNA: TGTGCCAGCAGCCAAGAGACAAGCGGTGGTGAAGCTTTCTTT. It yields the protein CASSQETSGGEAFF.

The chain combines TRBV5-4 with TRBJ2-5; 13 positions match TRBD2. Germline values: CDR1 SGHNT, CDR2 YYREEE (reference sequence). Germline trimming cut 4 bases from V and 3 bases from J; bases unmatched to any gene: 3. This CDR3 is 15 amino acids long. Here the CDR3 DNA reads TGTGCCAGCAGCACCGGGACTAGCGGGAAAGAGACCCAGTACTTC. Translating gives CASSTGTSGKETQYF.

The chain is built from TRBV5-1 and TRBJ2-3; tentatively, D is TRBD2 (6 bases). Deletions cut 5 bases from V and 0 bases from J, with 22 bases between. CDR3 size: 18 residues. CDR1 and CDR2 (germline): SGHRS, YFSETQ. Written as DNA, the CDR3 is TGCGCCAGCAGAAACCGGCCTCCGGCGGGGATAAGCACAGATACGCAGTATTTT. Its translation is CASRNRPPAGISTDTQYF.

The V and J genes are TRBV4-2 and TRBJ2-3, with a weak D call TRBD2 (6 bases). V dropped 4 bases and J dropped 3 bases, with 17 bases sitting between them. Germline CDR1 is LGHNA and CDR2 is YNFKEQ. The CDR3 runs 16 residues. CDR3 sequence: CASSPAEGAPTDTQYF. CDR3 bases: TGTGCCAGCAGCCCCGCGGAGGGCGCCCCTACAGATACGCAGTATTTT.

The V gene is TRBV15, the J gene TRBJ2-7; 7 bases line up with TRBD1. Trimming removed 0 bases from V and 4 bases from J; junction bases left unmatched: 6. The CDR3 is 15 amino acids. Germline CDR1 and CDR2: LNHNV and YYDKDF (reference sequence). DNA of the CDR3: TGTGCCACCAGCAGAGATCAAGGGACAGCTTACGAGCAGTACTTC. This gives the protein CATSRDQGTAYEQYF.

The rearrangement joins TRBV11-2 to TRBJ2-3, with 7 bases matching TRBD2. CDR1 is SGHAT and CDR2 is FQNNGV in the germline V gene. This CDR3 comprises 17 residues. V lost 1 base to trimming and J lost 1 base; unmatched junction nucleotides: 8. CDR3 protein: CASSLVGREKGTDTQYF. The DNA for the CDR3 is TGTGCCAGCAGCTTAGTCGGGCGGGAGAAGGGCACAGATACGCAGTATTTT.

The rearrangement uses TRBV27 and TRBJ1-6, with a weak D call TRBD1 (5 bases). CDR1 is MNHEY, CDR2 SMNVEV, per germline (reference sequence). The CDR3 totals 17 residues. Trimming took off 5 bases at V and 3 bases at J, with 17 bases between the two ends. The DNA of the CDR3 is TGTGCCAGCAGTCCCCAATGGGCAGGGCGCTATAATTCACCCCTCCACTTT. Residues: CASSPQWAGRYNSPLHF.

The chain links TRBV28 to TRBJ2-1; maybe TRBD1 (6 bases). Trimming cost V 5 bases and J 6 bases, with 17 bases left between them. In germline, CDR1 is MDHEN, CDR2 SYDVKM. The CDR3 spans 15 residues. CDR3 amino acids: CASSRPGTRGNEQFF. Here the CDR3 DNA reads TGTGCCAGCAGTCGTCCCGGGACACGGGGCAATGAGCAGTTCTTC.

V usage is TRBV19 and J usage is TRBJ1-2; 7 positions agree with TRBD1. The CDR3 consists of 14 residues. Losses at the gene ends were 5 bases for V and 3 bases for J; bases not matched to a gene: 6. Per the germline V gene, CDR1 is LNHDA and CDR2 is SQIVND (reference sequence). The CDR3 spells CASSSQGGDYGYTF. The CDR3 DNA is TGTGCCAGTAGTTCCCAGGGGGGTGACTATGGCTACACCTTC. The variable domain in full, completed from reference TRBV19 and TRBJ1-2, reads DGGITQSPKYLFRKEGQNVTLSCEQNLNHDAMYWYRQDPGQGLRLIYYSQIVNDFQKGDIAEGYSVSREKKESFPLTVTSAQKNPTAFYLCASSSQGGDYGYTFGSGTRLTVV.